Listed below are T cell receptor beta chains from one sample, sequenced in a study of technical replicates of blood from several donors. Data came from immunoSEQ multiplex PCR; TCRdb stores just in-frame clones and leaves some out. The repertoire consists of tens of thousands of clones, with 91% occurring once and the leading ten covering under 0.45%. The sequenced sample was T cells isolated from PBMCs. These receptors were collected from a human donor in good health. Some clones in this sample may be carry-over from other donors' samples. Both conserved end residues are part of each CDR3. The D gene is left open where the match is weak. Clone size is given for some rows only: seen once, a few or many times, or a class if the clone is expanded.

v_gene: TRBV2
j_gene: TRBJ2-1
abundance: few
len: 16
d_gene: TRBD2
CDR3nt: TGTGCCAGCAGCGAATGGACTAGCGGCGCCTACAATGAGCAGTTCTTC
CDR3aa: CASSEWTSGAYNEQFF

v_gene: TRBV28
j_gene: TRBJ1-4
abundance: NA
len: 16
d_gene: TRBD1
CDR3nt: TGTGCCAGCAGTTTAGAGCGTAGGACAGGGAATGAAAAACTGTTTTTT
CDR3aa: CASSLERRTGNEKLFF

v_gene: TRBV11-2
j_gene: TRBJ1-2
abundance: once
len: 18
d_gene: TRBD1
CDR3nt: TGTGCCAGCAGCCAGAGGGATTTAGGGCAGGGGGAACTGAATGGCTACACCTTC
CDR3aa: CASSQRDLGQGELNGYTF

v_gene: TRBV2
j_gene: TRBJ2-5
abundance: once
len: 16
d_gene: TRBD2
CDR3nt: TGTGCCAGCAGGGGACTAGCGGGAGGACCCCAAGAGACCCAGTACTTC
CDR3aa: CASRGLAGGPQETQYF

v_gene: TRBV6-6
j_gene: TRBJ1-1
abundance: NA
len: 15
d_gene: NA
CDR3nt: TGTGCCAGCAGTTACGAGGCGGGGTGGGACACTGAAGCTTTCTTT
CDR3aa: CASSYEAGWDTEAFF

v_gene: TRBV19
j_gene: TRBJ2-1
abundance: NA
len: 11
d_gene: NA
CDR3nt: TGTGCCACCCTTGATGGGCCTGAGCAGTTCTTC
CDR3aa: CATLDGPEQFF

v_gene: TRBV6-5
j_gene: TRBJ2-7
abundance: NA
len: 12
d_gene: TRBD1
CDR3nt: TGTGCCAGCAGTCAGGACAGGTACGAGCAGTACTTC
CDR3aa: CASSQDRYEQYF

v_gene: TRBV18
j_gene: TRBJ2-5
abundance: NA
len: 15
d_gene: NA
CDR3nt: TGTGCCAGCTCACCACCGTCAGGGCCCCAAGAGACCCAGTACTTC
CDR3aa: CASSPPSGPQETQYF

v_gene: TRBV11-3
j_gene: TRBJ2-3
abundance: NA
len: 13
d_gene: NA
CDR3nt: TGTGCCAGCAGCTTTCTGGCGACAGAGACGCAGTATTTT
CDR3aa: CASSFLATETQYF

v_gene: TRBV11-2
j_gene: TRBJ1-1
abundance: NA
len: 14
d_gene: TRBD1
CDR3nt: TGTGCCAGCAGCCGACAGGGGGCGAACACTGAAGCTTTCTTT
CDR3aa: CASSRQGANTEAFF

v_gene: TRBV9
j_gene: TRBJ1-2
abundance: NA
len: 13
d_gene: NA
CDR3nt: TGTGCCAGCAGCCCAGGGAGGGTCTATGGCTACACCTTC
CDR3aa: CASSPGRVYGYTF

v_gene: TRBV5-8
j_gene: TRBJ2-7
abundance: NA
len: 15
d_gene: NA
CDR3nt: TGTGCCAGCAGGGGGACTGGGCGCGGAACCTACGAGCAGTACTTC
CDR3aa: CASRGTGRGTYEQYF

v_gene: TRBV7-9
j_gene: TRBJ2-1
abundance: NA
len: 12
d_gene: NA
CDR3nt: TGTGCCAGCAGCGCCACTAGTAATGAGCAGTTCTTC
CDR3aa: CASSATSNEQFF

v_gene: TRBV19
j_gene: TRBJ1-5
abundance: NA
len: 12
d_gene: NA
CDR3nt: TGTGCCAGTAGTATACAGGGGCGCCCCCAGCATTTT
CDR3aa: CASSIQGRPQHF

v_gene: TRBV29-1
j_gene: TRBJ2-7
abundance: NA
len: 16
d_gene: NA
CDR3nt: TGCAGCGTTGAAGATCCTACCGGGGACAAACCCTACGAGCAGTACTTC
CDR3aa: CSVEDPTGDKPYEQYF

v_gene: TRBV6-6
j_gene: TRBJ1-5
abundance: NA
len: 13
d_gene: NA
CDR3nt: TGTGCCAGCAGTTACACCCCGGGTCAGCCCCAGCATTTT
CDR3aa: CASSYTPGQPQHF

v_gene: TRBV5-4
j_gene: TRBJ2-5
abundance: NA
len: 18
d_gene: TRBD2
CDR3nt: TGTGCCAGCAGCTTGGCCGGGAGGGGCGGGGGATCGCGGGAGACCCAGTACTTC
CDR3aa: CASSLAGRGGGSRETQYF

v_gene: TRBV7-2
j_gene: TRBJ2-7
abundance: NA
len: 16
d_gene: TRBD1
CDR3nt: TGTGCCAGCAGCTTAGCGAGTCTTCAGGGGGCCTACGAGCAGTACTTC
CDR3aa: CASSLASLQGAYEQYF

v_gene: TRBV12-5
j_gene: TRBJ1-5
abundance: NA
len: 14
d_gene: NA
CDR3nt: TGTGCTAGTGGTTTGGCAGGGCCCAATCAGCCCCAGCATTTT
CDR3aa: CASGLAGPNQPQHF

v_gene: TRBV7-8
j_gene: TRBJ2-1
abundance: NA
len: 13
d_gene: NA
CDR3nt: TGTGCCAGCAGCCACCCCCGCGGCAATGAGCAGTTCTTC
CDR3aa: CASSHPRGNEQFF

v_gene: TRBV6-5
j_gene: TRBJ1-2
abundance: NA
len: 14
d_gene: TRBD1
CDR3nt: TGTGCCAGCAGTACGGGGACAGTTAACTATGGCTACACCTTC
CDR3aa: CASSTGTVNYGYTF

v_gene: TRBV5-1
j_gene: TRBJ2-5
abundance: once
len: 14
d_gene: NA
CDR3nt: TGCGCCAGCAGCTTAGGGGGGGGTCAAGAGACCCAGTACTTC
CDR3aa: CASSLGGGQETQYF

v_gene: TRBV14
j_gene: TRBJ2-4
abundance: NA
len: 17
d_gene: NA
CDR3nt: TGTGCCAGCAGCCGCGGGGTGATGGGAAGGGGCAAAAACATTCAGTACTTC
CDR3aa: CASSRGVMGRGKNIQYF

v_gene: TRBV20-1
j_gene: TRBJ1-2
abundance: NA
len: 11
d_gene: NA
CDR3nt: TGCAGTGCTAGTGCGGGGTGGGGCTACACCTTC
CDR3aa: CSASAGWGYTF

v_gene: TRBV7-3
j_gene: TRBJ2-1
abundance: once
len: 18
d_gene: TRBD1
CDR3nt: TGTGCCAGCAGCTTCGTCCCGGGACAGGGTCAGGGGCCTAGTGAGCAGTTCTTC
CDR3aa: CASSFVPGQGQGPSEQFF

v_gene: TRBV18
j_gene: TRBJ1-1
abundance: NA
len: 12
d_gene: NA
CDR3nt: TGTGCCAGCTCACTAGTGAACACTGAAGCTTTCTTT
CDR3aa: CASSLVNTEAFF

v_gene: TRBV7-9
j_gene: TRBJ1-4
abundance: NA
len: 14
d_gene: NA
CDR3nt: TGTGCCAGCAGCTTTGATAGTCGCCACGAAAAACTGTTTTTT
CDR3aa: CASSFDSRHEKLFF

v_gene: TRBV2
j_gene: TRBJ2-7
abundance: NA
len: 13
d_gene: NA
CDR3nt: TGTGCCAGCAGGGCGGGGCCAGACTACGAGCAGTACTTC
CDR3aa: CASRAGPDYEQYF

v_gene: TRBV19
j_gene: TRBJ2-7
abundance: NA
len: 16
d_gene: NA
CDR3nt: TGTGCCAGTAGTTCGATGCCGGGGACTGTCCTCCACGAGCAGTACTTC
CDR3aa: CASSSMPGTVLHEQYF

v_gene: TRBV30
j_gene: TRBJ2-1
abundance: NA
len: 12
d_gene: NA
CDR3nt: TGTGCCTGGAGTGTATACACTAGCCACACGTTCTTC
CDR3aa: CAWSVYTSHTFF

v_gene: TRBV27
j_gene: TRBJ1-6
abundance: NA
len: 16
d_gene: NA
CDR3nt: TGTGCCAGCAGTTTAGGGCAGGGAACCTATAATTCACCCCTCCACTTT
CDR3aa: CASSLGQGTYNSPLHF

v_gene: TRBV28
j_gene: TRBJ2-7
abundance: NA
len: 15
d_gene: TRBD1
CDR3nt: TGTGCCAGCAGTACCTCCGGGACAGGGGCCTACGAGCAGTACTTC
CDR3aa: CASSTSGTGAYEQYF

v_gene: TRBV27
j_gene: TRBJ2-1
abundance: NA
len: 16
d_gene: NA
CDR3nt: TGTGCCAGCAGTTTATCCCGGGTGGGTTCCTACAATGAGCAGTTCTTC
CDR3aa: CASSLSRVGSYNEQFF

v_gene: TRBV2
j_gene: TRBJ1-1
abundance: NA
len: 17
d_gene: TRBD1
CDR3nt: TGTGCCAGCAGTATCGGGACAGGGGGGAAGGGGAACACTGAAGCTTTCTTT
CDR3aa: CASSIGTGGKGNTEAFF

v_gene: TRBV30
j_gene: TRBJ1-2
abundance: NA
len: 17
d_gene: NA
CDR3nt: TGTGCCTGGGGAGGTAGGACGGGTTCCCTCTCTAACTATGGCTACACCTTC
CDR3aa: CAWGGRTGSLSNYGYTF

v_gene: TRBV13
j_gene: TRBJ2-3
abundance: NA
len: 17
d_gene: NA
CDR3nt: TGTGCCAGCAGCTTAGACTGGAGAAAGCGCCGCACAGATACGCAGTATTTT
CDR3aa: CASSLDWRKRRTDTQYF

v_gene: TRBV28
j_gene: TRBJ2-5
abundance: NA
len: 17
d_gene: TRBD2
CDR3nt: TGTGCCAGCAGTTTAAGGGATGTACTAGCGGGAGGAGAGACCCAGTACTTC
CDR3aa: CASSLRDVLAGGETQYF

v_gene: TRBV5-4
j_gene: TRBJ1-2
abundance: NA
len: 17
d_gene: TRBD1
CDR3nt: TGTGCCAGCAGGAGTTTTTCGGCAGGGGGCAGTGTCTATGGCTACACCTTC
CDR3aa: CASRSFSAGGSVYGYTF

v_gene: TRBV6-4
j_gene: TRBJ1-1
abundance: NA
len: 15
d_gene: NA
CDR3nt: TGTGCCAGCAGTGTCTCGGGACACCGGAACACTGAAGCTTTCTTT
CDR3aa: CASSVSGHRNTEAFF

v_gene: TRBV7-2
j_gene: TRBJ1-2
abundance: NA
len: 16
d_gene: NA
CDR3nt: TGTGCCAGCAGCTCCAACCCAGGGATTTATAACTATGGCTACACCTTC
CDR3aa: CASSSNPGIYNYGYTF

v_gene: TRBV28
j_gene: TRBJ2-7
abundance: NA
len: 16
d_gene: NA
CDR3nt: TGTGCCAGCAGTTCTAGCGAGGTTCCTTCGGGCTACGAGCAGTACTTC
CDR3aa: CASSSSEVPSGYEQYF

v_gene: TRBV4-1
j_gene: TRBJ1-5
abundance: NA
len: 17
d_gene: NA
CDR3nt: TGCGCCAGCAGCCCCAAGGGGGAGCCAGTGGGCAATCAGCCCCAGCATTTT
CDR3aa: CASSPKGEPVGNQPQHF

v_gene: TRBV28
j_gene: TRBJ2-7
abundance: once
len: 13
d_gene: NA
CDR3nt: TGTGCCAGCAGGTGGGACACGACCTACGAGCAGTACTTC
CDR3aa: CASRWDTTYEQYF

v_gene: TRBV6-1
j_gene: TRBJ2-2
abundance: NA
len: 14
d_gene: TRBD1
CDR3nt: TGTGCCGGGTCAACAGGGGAAAACACCGGGGAGCTGTTTTTT
CDR3aa: CAGSTGENTGELFF

v_gene: TRBV5-1
j_gene: TRBJ2-7
abundance: NA
len: 12
d_gene: NA
CDR3nt: TGCGCCAGCAGGGAGGGACCCTACGAGCAGTACTTC
CDR3aa: CASREGPYEQYF

v_gene: TRBV30
j_gene: TRBJ2-3
abundance: NA
len: 12
d_gene: TRBD2
CDR3nt: TGTGCCTGGAGTGCGGGACTAGGTACGCAGTATTTT
CDR3aa: CAWSAGLGTQYF

v_gene: TRBV11-3
j_gene: TRBJ2-3
abundance: NA
len: 16
d_gene: TRBD1
CDR3nt: TGTGCCAGCAGCGAGTCAACCTTTACAGGGGCAGATACGCAGTATTTT
CDR3aa: CASSESTFTGADTQYF

v_gene: TRBV29-1
j_gene: TRBJ2-1
abundance: NA
len: 10
d_gene: NA
CDR3nt: TGCAGCGTCGAGATCAATGAGCAGTTCTTC
CDR3aa: CSVEINEQFF

v_gene: TRBV5-1
j_gene: TRBJ1-3
abundance: once
len: 15
d_gene: NA
CDR3nt: TGCGCCAGTGGGGGGGTTGGATTGTTAGGAAACACCATATATTTT
CDR3aa: CASGGVGLLGNTIYF

v_gene: TRBV7-9
j_gene: TRBJ2-2
abundance: NA
len: 16
d_gene: TRBD2
CDR3nt: TGTGCCAGCAGCTTACTCGCGGGAGGGGTTACCGGGGAGCTGTTTTTT
CDR3aa: CASSLLAGGVTGELFF

v_gene: TRBV11-3
j_gene: TRBJ2-1
abundance: NA
len: 16
d_gene: TRBD2
CDR3nt: TGTGCCAGCAGCTTAAGTCCGGGGGGGAACGACAATGAGCAGTTCTTC
CDR3aa: CASSLSPGGNDNEQFF

v_gene: TRBV25-1
j_gene: TRBJ2-7
abundance: NA
len: 15
d_gene: TRBD1
CDR3nt: TGTGCCAGCAGTTCCGGGACAGGGGTGTCCTACGAGCAGTACTTC
CDR3aa: CASSSGTGVSYEQYF

v_gene: TRBV9
j_gene: TRBJ2-3
abundance: NA
len: 17
d_gene: TRBD2
CDR3nt: TGTGCCAGCAGCGCCGACCCCGCGGGGGGGCCTCAAGATACGCAGTATTTT
CDR3aa: CASSADPAGGPQDTQYF

v_gene: TRBV7-2
j_gene: TRBJ2-1
abundance: once
len: 17
d_gene: TRBD2
CDR3nt: TGTGCCAGCAGCTTAGGCGGACTAGCCAGGTCCTACAATGAGCAGTTCTTC
CDR3aa: CASSLGGLARSYNEQFF

v_gene: TRBV7-2
j_gene: TRBJ2-1
abundance: NA
len: 15
d_gene: TRBD2
CDR3nt: TGTGCCAGCAGCTTAGGACTAGCGGGAGTAACTGAGCAGTTCTTC
CDR3aa: CASSLGLAGVTEQFF